Here is one T cell receptor beta chain with its context. CDR1 is MNHEY, CDR2 SMNVEV, per germline (reference sequence). CDR3 size: 15 residues. The J segment lost 3 bases and the V segment lost 5 bases, leaving 7 bases of the junction unmatched. Sequencing used immunoSEQ multiplex PCR; TCRdb keeps in-frame clones, though not all of them. The sample lists 75,000 to 100,000 clones, less than 95% occurring once. The entry originates in a study of technical replicates of blood from a few donors. The receptor was isolated from a human donor in good health. The sequencing sample was made of T cells isolated from PBMCs. The V gene is TRBV27, the J gene TRBJ2-1; 7 positions agree with TRBD1. The CDR3 sequence is CASSQGQYVYNEQFF. The CDR3 coding sequence is TGTGCCAGCAGTCAGGGACAGTACGTCTACAATGAGCAGTTCTTC.